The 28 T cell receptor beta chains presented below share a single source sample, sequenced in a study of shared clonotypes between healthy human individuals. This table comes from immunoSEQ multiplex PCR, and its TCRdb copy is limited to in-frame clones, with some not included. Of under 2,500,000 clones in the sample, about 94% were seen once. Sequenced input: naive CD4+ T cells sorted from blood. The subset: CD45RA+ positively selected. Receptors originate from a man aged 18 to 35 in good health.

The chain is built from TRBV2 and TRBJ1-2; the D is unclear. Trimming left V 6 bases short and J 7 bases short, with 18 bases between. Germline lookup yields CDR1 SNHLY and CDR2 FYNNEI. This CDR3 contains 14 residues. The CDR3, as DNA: TGTGCCAGCAGGTCGGGCGGAAAGGAGTTTGGCTACACCTTC. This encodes CASRSGGKEFGYTF.

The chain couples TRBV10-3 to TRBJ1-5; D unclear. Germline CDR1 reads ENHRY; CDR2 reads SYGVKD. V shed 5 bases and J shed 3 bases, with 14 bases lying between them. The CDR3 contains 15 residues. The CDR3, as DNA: TGTGCCATCAGTCCCAAGGCAGGTGACAATCAGCCCCAGCATTTT. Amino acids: CAISPKAGDNQPQHF.

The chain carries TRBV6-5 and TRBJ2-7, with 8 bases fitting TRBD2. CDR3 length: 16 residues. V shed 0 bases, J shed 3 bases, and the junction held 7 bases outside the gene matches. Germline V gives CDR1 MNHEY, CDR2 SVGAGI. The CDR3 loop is CASSYSRLAGYYEQYF. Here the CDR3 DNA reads TGTGCCAGCAGTTACTCTAGGCTAGCGGGCTACTACGAGCAGTACTTC.

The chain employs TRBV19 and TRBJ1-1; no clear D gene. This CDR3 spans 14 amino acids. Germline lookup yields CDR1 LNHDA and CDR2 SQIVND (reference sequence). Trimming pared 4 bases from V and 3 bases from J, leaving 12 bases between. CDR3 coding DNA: TGTGCCAGTAGTAGGACTGGAAGGGACACTGAAGCTTTCTTT. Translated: CASSRTGRDTEAFF.

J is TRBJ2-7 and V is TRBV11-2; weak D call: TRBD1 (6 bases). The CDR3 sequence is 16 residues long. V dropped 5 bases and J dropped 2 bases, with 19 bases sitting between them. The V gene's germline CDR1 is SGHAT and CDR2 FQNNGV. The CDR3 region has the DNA TGTGCCAGCAGCCGATTAACAGGGTACGGTCCCTACGAGCAGTACTTC. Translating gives CASSRLTGYGPYEQYF.

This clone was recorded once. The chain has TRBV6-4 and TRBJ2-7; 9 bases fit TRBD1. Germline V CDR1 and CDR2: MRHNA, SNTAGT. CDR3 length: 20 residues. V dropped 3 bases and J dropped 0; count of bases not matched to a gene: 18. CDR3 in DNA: TGTGCCAGCAGTGATCCAAAGAAACCTAGAGGACAGGGGAGCTCCTACGAGCAGTACTTC. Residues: CASSDPKKPRGQGSSYEQYF.

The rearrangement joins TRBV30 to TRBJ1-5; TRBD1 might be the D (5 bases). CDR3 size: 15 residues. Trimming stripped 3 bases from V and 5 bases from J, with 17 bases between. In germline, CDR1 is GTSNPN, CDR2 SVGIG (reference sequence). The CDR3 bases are TGTGCCTGGAGGAGTACCGGGACCCGGTATCAGCCCCAGCATTTT. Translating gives CAWRSTGTRYQPQHF.

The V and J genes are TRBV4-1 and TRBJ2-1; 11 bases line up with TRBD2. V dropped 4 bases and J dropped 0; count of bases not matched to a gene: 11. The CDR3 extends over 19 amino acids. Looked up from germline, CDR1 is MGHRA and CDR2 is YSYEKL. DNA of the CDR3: TGCGCCAGCAGCCGAGGGACTAGCGGAGTCAGGGGCTCCTACAATGAGCAGTTCTTC. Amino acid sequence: CASSRGTSGVRGSYNEQFF.

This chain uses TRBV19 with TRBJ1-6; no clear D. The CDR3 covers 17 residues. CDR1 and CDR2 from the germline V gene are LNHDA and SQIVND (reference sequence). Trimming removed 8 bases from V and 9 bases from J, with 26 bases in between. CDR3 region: CASAPVGASKRGSPLHF. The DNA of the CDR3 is TGTGCCAGTGCCCCGGTCGGCGCAAGCAAGCGGGGTTCACCCCTCCACTTT.

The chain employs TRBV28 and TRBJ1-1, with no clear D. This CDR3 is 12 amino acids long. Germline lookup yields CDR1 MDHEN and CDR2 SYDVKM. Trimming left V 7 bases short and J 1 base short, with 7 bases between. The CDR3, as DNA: TGTGCCAGCAATGCGGGGAACACTGAAGCTTTCTTT. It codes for CASNAGNTEAFF. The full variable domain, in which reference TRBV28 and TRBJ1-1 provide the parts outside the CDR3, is DVKVTQSSRYLVKRTGEKVFLECVQDMDHENMFWYRQDPGLGLRLIYFSYDVKMKEKGDIPEGYSVSREKKERFSLILESASTNQTSMYLCASNAGNTEAFFGQGTRLTVV.

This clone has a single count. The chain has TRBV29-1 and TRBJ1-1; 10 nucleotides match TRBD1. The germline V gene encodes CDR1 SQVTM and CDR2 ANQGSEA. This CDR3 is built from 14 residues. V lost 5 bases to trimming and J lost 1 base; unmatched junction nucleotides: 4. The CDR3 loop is CSVTGTGENTEAFF. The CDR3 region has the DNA TGCAGCGTTACAGGGACAGGGGAGAACACTGAAGCTTTCTTT.

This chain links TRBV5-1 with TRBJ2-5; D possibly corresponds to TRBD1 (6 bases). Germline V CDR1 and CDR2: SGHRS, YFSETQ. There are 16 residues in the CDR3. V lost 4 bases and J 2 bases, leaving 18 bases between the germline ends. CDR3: CASSKGTLALQETQYF. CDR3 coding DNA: TGCGCCAGCAGCAAAGGGACACTGGCCCTGCAAGAGACCCAGTACTTC.

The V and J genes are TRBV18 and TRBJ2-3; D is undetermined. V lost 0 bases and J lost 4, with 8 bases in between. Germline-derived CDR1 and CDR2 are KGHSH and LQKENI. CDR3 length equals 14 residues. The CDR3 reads CASSPPSRADTQYF. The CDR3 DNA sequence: TGTGCCAGCTCACCACCGTCAAGAGCAGATACGCAGTATTTT.

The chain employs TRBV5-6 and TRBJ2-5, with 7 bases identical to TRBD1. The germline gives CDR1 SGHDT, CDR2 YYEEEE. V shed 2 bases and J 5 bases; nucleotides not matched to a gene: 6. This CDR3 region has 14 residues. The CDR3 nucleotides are TGTGCCAGCAGCTTAAAGGGGGCTGGGGAGACCCAGTACTTC. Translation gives CASSLKGAGETQYF.

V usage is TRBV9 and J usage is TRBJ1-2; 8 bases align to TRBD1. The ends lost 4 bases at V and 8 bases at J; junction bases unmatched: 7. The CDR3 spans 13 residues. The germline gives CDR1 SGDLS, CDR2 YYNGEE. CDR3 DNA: TGTGCCAGCAGCCCCGGACAGGGACAAGGCTACACCTTC. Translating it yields CASSPGQGQGYTF.

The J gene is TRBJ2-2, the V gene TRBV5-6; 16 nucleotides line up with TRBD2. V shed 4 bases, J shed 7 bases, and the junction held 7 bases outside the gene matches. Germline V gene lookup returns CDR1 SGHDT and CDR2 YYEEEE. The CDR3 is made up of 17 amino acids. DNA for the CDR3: TGTGCCAGCAGCATCGGGACTAGCGGGAGGGCCTACGGGGAGCTGTTTTTT. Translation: CASSIGTSGRAYGELFF.

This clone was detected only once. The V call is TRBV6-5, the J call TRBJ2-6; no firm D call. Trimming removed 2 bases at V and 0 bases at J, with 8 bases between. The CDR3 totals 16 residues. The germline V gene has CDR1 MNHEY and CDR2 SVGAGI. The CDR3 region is CASSYGSFSGANVLTF. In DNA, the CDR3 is TGTGCCAGCAGTTACGGTTCCTTCTCTGGGGCCAACGTCCTGACTTTC.

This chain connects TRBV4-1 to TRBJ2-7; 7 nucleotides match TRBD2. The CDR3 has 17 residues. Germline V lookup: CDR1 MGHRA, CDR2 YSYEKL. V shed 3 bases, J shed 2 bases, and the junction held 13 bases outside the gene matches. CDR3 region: CASSQILIAGFPYEQYF. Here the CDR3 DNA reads TGCGCCAGCAGCCAGATCCTTATAGCGGGCTTCCCCTACGAGCAGTACTTC.

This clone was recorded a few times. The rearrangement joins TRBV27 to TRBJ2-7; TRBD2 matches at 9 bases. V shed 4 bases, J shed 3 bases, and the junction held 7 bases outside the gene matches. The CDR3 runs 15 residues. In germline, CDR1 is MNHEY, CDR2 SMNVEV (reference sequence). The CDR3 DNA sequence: TGTGCCAGCAGTTGGAGTAGCGGGGGCCTCTACGAGCAGTACTTC. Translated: CASSWSSGGLYEQYF.

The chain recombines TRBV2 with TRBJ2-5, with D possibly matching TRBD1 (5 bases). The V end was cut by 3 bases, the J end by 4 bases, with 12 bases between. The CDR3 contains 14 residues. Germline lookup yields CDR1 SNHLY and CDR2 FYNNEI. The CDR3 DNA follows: TGTGCCAGCAGTGATCCTAGGGGAAGAGAGACCCAGTACTTC. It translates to CASSDPRGRETQYF.

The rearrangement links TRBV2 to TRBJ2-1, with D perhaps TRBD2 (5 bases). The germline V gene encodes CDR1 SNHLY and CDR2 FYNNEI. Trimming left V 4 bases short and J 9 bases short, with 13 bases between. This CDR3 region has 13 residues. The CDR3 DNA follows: TGTGCCAGCAGTGTAGGGCTAGCAGGTGAGCAGTTCTTC. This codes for CASSVGLAGEQFF.

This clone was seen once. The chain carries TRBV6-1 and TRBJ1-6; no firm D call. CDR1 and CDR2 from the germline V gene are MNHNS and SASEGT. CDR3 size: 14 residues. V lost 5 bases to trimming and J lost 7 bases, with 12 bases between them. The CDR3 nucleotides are TGTGCCAGCAGTCCCGGGAGCGAGAATTCACCCCTCCACTTT. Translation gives CASSPGSENSPLHF.

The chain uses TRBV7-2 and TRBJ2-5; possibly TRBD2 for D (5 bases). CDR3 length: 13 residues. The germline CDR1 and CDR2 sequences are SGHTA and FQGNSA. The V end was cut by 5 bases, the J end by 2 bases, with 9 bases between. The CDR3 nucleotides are TGTGCCAGCAGCCGGAGCGGTCAAGAGACCCAGTACTTC. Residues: CASSRSGQETQYF.

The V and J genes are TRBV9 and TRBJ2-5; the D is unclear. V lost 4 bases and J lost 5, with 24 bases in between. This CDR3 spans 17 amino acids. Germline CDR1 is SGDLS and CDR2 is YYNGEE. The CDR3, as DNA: TGTGCCAGCAGCCCTAATCTGAGGCGTTACGTTTTGGAGACCCAGTACTTC. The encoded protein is CASSPNLRRYVLETQYF.

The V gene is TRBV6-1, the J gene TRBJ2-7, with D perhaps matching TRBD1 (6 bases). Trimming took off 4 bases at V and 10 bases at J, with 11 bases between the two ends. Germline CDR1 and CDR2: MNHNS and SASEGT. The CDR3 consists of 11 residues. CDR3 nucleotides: TGTGCCAGCAGTGTCCGACAGGCCCAGTACTTC. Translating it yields CASSVRQAQYF.

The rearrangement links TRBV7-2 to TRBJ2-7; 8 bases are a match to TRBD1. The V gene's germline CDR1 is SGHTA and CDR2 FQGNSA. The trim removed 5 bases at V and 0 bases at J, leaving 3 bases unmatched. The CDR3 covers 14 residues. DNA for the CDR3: TGTGCCAGCAGCCCTACAGGGGGCTCCTACGAGCAGTACTTC. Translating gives CASSPTGGSYEQYF. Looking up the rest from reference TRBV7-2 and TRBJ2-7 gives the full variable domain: GAGVSQSPSNKVTEKGKDVELRCDPISGHTALYWYRQSLGQGLEFLIYFQGNSAPDKSGLPSDRFSAERTGGSVSTLTIQRTQQEDSAVYLCASSPTGGSYEQYFGPGTRLTVT.

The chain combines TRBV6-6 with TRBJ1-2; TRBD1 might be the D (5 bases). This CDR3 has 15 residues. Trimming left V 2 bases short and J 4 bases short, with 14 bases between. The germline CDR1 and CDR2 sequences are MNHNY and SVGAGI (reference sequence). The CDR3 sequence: CASSYGARDPYGYTF. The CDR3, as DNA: TGTGCCAGCAGTTACGGAGCTAGGGACCCCTATGGCTACACCTTC.

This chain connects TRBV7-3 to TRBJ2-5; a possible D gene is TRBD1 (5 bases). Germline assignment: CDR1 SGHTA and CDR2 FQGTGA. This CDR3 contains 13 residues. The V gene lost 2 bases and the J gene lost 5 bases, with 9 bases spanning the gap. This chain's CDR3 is CASSLQSGETQYF. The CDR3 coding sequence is TGTGCCAGCAGCTTACAGTCAGGGGAGACCCAGTACTTC.